These 7 T cell receptor beta chains were all obtained from the same sample, sequenced in a study of shared clonotypes between healthy human individuals. Sequencing used immunoSEQ multiplex PCR; TCRdb keeps in-frame clones, though not all of them. The repertoire holds some 320,000 clones, with 87% as singletons. The sequencing sample was made of memory CD8+ T cells sorted from blood. Subset in this sample: CD45RO+ cells pooled with CCR7-negative TemRA cells. These TCRs come from a man aged 18 to 29 in good health.

The CDR3 nucleotides read TGTGCCACCGCGAAGATTTCGAACACCGGGGAGCTGTTTTTT. This codes for CATAKISNTGELFF. The chain employs TRBV7-8 and TRBJ2-2; D is unresolved. Germline CDR1 is SGHVS and CDR2 is FQNEAQ. This CDR3 is 14 amino acids long. V lost 10 bases to trimming and J lost 0 bases, with 12 bases between them.

This rearrangement joins TRBV27 to TRBJ2-3; 11 nucleotides align to TRBD2. Germline V gene sequence: CDR1 MNHEY, CDR2 SMNVEV (reference sequence). The CDR3 consists of 17 residues. Trimming removed 7 bases from V and 6 bases from J; junction bases left unmatched: 15. The CDR3 nucleotides read TGTGCCAGCACTCTCCGGGCTAGCGGGAGGAGTAGGGATACGCAGTATTTT. Amino acid sequence: CASTLRASGRSRDTQYF.

To note about this clone: A read error may account for a junction end that differs from germline. The rearrangement joins TRBV7-7 to TRBJ2-1, with D unclear. CDR3 size: 16 residues. The germline V gene has CDR1 SSHAT and CDR2 FNYEAQ (reference sequence). The CDR3 here is CASSLAPGLTADEQFF. CDR3 bases: TGTGCTAGCAGCTTAGCACCGGGCCTTACGGCCGATGAGCAGTTCTTC.

The rearrangement links TRBV5-4 to TRBJ2-7; no reliable D call. This CDR3 comprises 15 residues. Germline lookup yields CDR1 SGHNT and CDR2 YYREEE (reference sequence). V was shortened by 2 bases and J by 5 bases, with 17 bases between the two germline ends. Here the CDR3 DNA reads TGTGCCAGCAGCTTTGTGTCGACACGAGGCCACGAGCAGTACTTC. Translation gives CASSFVSTRGHEQYF.

The table lists this clone with a few counts. The V gene is TRBV7-3, the J gene TRBJ1-6; 9 positions match TRBD1. The length of the CDR3 is 15 residues. Germline CDR1 and CDR2: SGHTA and FQGTGA. V was clipped by 5 bases and J by 9 bases; unmatched bases: 8. The CDR3, as DNA: TGTGCCAGCAGCCTCAACGGACAGGGGAGTTCACCCCTCCACTTT. It translates to CASSLNGQGSSPLHF.

The chain has TRBV5-8 and TRBJ1-5; 8 nucleotides line up with TRBD1. The ends lost 5 bases at V and 4 bases at J; junction bases unmatched: 17. This CDR3 spans 18 amino acids. Per the germline V gene, CDR1 is SGHTS and CDR2 is YDEGEE. CDR3 bases: TGTGCCAGCAGTCGAGACAGGGGTGATATGTTGTGGAATCAGCCCCAGCATTTT. Its protein is CASSRDRGDMLWNQPQHF.

The chain employs TRBV5-6 and TRBJ2-1; 11 bases align to TRBD2. Germline values: CDR1 SGHDT, CDR2 YYEEEE. The CDR3 spans 19 residues. With 2 bases clipped from V and 14 bases from J, the junction kept 24 bases outside the gene matches. The CDR3 is CASSLGIPTSGTLPKDEFF. For the CDR3, the DNA is TGTGCCAGCAGCTTAGGAATCCCGACTAGCGGGACCCTACCTAAGGATGAGTTCTTC.